The clone carrying this TCR beta chain has more than one count but fewer than ten. Its antigen is still unknown. From RNA transcripts, TCR beta CDR3 regions were amplified. HTBI primers were employed in a first-round RT-PCR of the TCR CDR3. MiXCR, applied by TCRdb to the multiplex PCR reads, yields one record per CDR3 protein. The sample carries some 500,000 distinct CDR3 sequences, approximately 16% recorded once. The CDR3 sequence is 19 residues long. V lost 1 base to trimming and J lost 0 bases, with 19 bases between them. Germline V lookup: CDR1 MNHEY, CDR2 SVGEGT. The data were taken from a study of T cells in Graves' hyperthyroidism and ophthalmopathy. Background on the study: It was at initial diagnosis, before any treatment, that peripheral blood was collected.

Study-wide results and caveats: Model output signaled ophthalmopathy a median roughly 6 months ahead of onset.

The chain combines TRBV6-2 or TRBV6-3 with TRBJ2-1, with D possibly TRBD1 on 5 matching bases. Sequencing was performed on blood. The sequence was obtained from a woman between 25 and 40 years old with Graves' ophthalmopathy. CDR3 nucleotide sequence: TGTGCCAGCAGTTACTTTTATTTGGGCAGGGTGAGCTCCTACAATGAGCAGTTCTTC. This sequence encodes CASSYFYLGRVSSYNEQFF.